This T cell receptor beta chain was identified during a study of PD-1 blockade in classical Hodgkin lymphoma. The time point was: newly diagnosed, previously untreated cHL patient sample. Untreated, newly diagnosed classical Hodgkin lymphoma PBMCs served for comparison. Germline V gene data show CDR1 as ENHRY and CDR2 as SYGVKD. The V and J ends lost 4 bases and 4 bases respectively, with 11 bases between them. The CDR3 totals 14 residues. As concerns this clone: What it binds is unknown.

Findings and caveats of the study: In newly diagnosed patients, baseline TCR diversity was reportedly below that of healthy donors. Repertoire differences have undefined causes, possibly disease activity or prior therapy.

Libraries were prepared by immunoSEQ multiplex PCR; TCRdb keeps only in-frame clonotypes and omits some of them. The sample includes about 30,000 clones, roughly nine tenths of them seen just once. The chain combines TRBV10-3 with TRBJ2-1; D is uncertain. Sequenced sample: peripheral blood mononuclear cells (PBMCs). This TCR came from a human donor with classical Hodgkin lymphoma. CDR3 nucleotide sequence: TGTGCCATCAGTGGGCTCGGCCAGTACAATGAGCAGTTCTTC. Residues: CAISGLGQYNEQFF.